The sequence of this TCR beta chain was determined in a study of blood T cell repertoires in COVID-19 (TCRdb year 2020). In terms of the full investigation: Collaborator samples came from the United States, Italy and Spain and covered acute and convalescent phases of COVID-19. The material from the prospective study consisted of cDNA or gDNA derived from T cells, B-cell-depleted T cells, or PBMCs. Subjects who had been exposed to COVID-19, were actively infected with it, or had recovered from it provided the deeply sampled blood TCRbeta repertoires that made up the dataset. The repertoires were made available in a free public database intended to serve as a resource for research on the immune response to SARS-CoV-2. Samples came from the ongoing ImmuneRACE study (first 160 participants) plus 1,254 subjects from 6 global collaborators. The sample metadata nearly always contained a de-identified subject ID, COVID-19 status, age in years and sex. HLA class I and class II types, where available, came from metadata supplied by the sample provider rather than from assay-based typing.

A word on this clone: What this receptor recognizes is not known. No much larger clone exists at a distance of one base, and base qualities are not known.

TCRbeta CDR3 regions were amplified from genomic DNA by means of the immunoSEQ Assay, a bias-controlled multiplex PCR. Processing in the source paper ran as follows. The number of nucleated cells in each sample was estimated by amplification of reference gene primers within the assay. To quantify the absolute abundance of each unique TCRbeta CDR3 rearrangement, sequence reads were collapsed and filtered. For each sample, productive Simpson clonality was calculated by taking the square root of Simpson's diversity index across productive rearrangements. Here the immuneACCESS table is served through TCRdb, limited to in-frame sequences with V and J called. Missing clones are a known gap in these copies; in checked studies unresolved V genes cover under half, and the rest lacks a known reason. The V and J calls and clone size are taken from that table; D and trimming were inferred from the DNA. In all, the sample holds approximately 63,000 clones, and roughly 87% of those were seen once. About 5.1% of the sample rests with the top ten.

Overall results and qualifications from the work: Clinical and demographic metadata were provided uncurated, with the amount varying by source and participant.

The collaborating institutions used their own protocols to collect whole blood in K2EDTA tubes. For TCRbeta analysis, collaborator samples were shipped as frozen whole blood, as isolated PBMCs, or as DNA extracted from either sample type. Taken from cysteine to phenylalanine, the CDR3 has 15 residues. The read is trimmed to its CDR3 DNA, 45 bases read in frame from base 1. Relative to germline, V is 2 bases shorter and J is 0 bases shorter, with 8 bases between their ends. The germline V gene gives CDR1 as SGHRS and CDR2 as YFSETQ. The receptor was isolated from a man at least 80 years old in a cohort sampled during active COVID-19. The rearrangement joined TRBV5-1 to TRBJ2-2; perhaps TRBD2 is the D gene, with 5 bases matching. Source material: peripheral blood. The nucleotide sequence reads as follows: TGCGCCAGCAGCTTTGCGGGTACGAACACCGGGGAGCTGTTTTTT. Its coded protein is CASSFAGTNTGELFF.